Included here is one TCR beta chain sequence, with context. Its target is not known. Germline V lookup: CDR1 SGHTA, CDR2 FQGNSA. Trimming removed 5 bases from V and 0 bases from J; junction bases left unmatched: 10. This CDR3 is 17 amino acids long. The source of the sample is a study of coeliac disease. Overall study: High-resolution HLA typing was lacking; TRBV7-2 bias was queried instead.

Cells were frozen in aliquots of roughly 500,000, and one aliquot per fraction was sequenced. TCRdb's table, derived via immunoSEQ multiplex PCR, lists solely in-frame clones and lacks some. The sample carries about 5,000 clones, 70% to 85% recorded once. The study's findings and limits: In active celiac disease, intraepithelial and lamina propria TRB and TRG repertoires were less clonal than controls. Only 1 of 6 controls, but 9 of 18 coeliac samples, showed published gliadin-specific TRB sequences.

This chain uses TRBV7-2 with TRBJ1-1; 9 positions match TRBD1. This receptor was obtained from a man between 18 and 29 years old with celiac disease on a gluten-free diet. Input material: lymphocytes from the gut lamina propria. CDR3 loop: CASSQGTGFRVNTEAFF. The CDR3, as DNA: TGTGCCAGCAGCCAAGGGACAGGGTTCCGGGTGAACACTGAAGCTTTCTTT.